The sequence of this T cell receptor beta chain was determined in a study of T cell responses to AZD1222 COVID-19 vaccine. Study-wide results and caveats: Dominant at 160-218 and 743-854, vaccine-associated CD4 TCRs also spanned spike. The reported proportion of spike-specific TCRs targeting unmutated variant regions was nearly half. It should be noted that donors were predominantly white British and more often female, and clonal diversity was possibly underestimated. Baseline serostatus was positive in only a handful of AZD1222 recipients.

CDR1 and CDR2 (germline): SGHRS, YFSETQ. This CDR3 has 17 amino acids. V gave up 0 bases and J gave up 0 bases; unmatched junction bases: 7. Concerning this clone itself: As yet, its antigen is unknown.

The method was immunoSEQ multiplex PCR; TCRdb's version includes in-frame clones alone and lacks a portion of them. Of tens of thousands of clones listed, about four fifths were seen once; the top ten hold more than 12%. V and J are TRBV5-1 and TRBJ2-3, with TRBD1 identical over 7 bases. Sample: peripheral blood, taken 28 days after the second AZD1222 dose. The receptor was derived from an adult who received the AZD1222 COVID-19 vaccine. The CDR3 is CASSLDGTATSTDTQYF. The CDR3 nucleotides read TGCGCCAGCAGCTTGGATGGGACAGCCACTAGCACAGATACGCAGTATTTT.